This TCR beta chain was captured by sequencing in a study of T-cell memory formation after mild COVID-19. Overall study: TCR clusters largely stayed donor specific.

Germline CDR1 and CDR2: KGHDR and SFDVKD. The V gene lost 4 bases and the J gene lost 4 bases, with 8 bases spanning the gap. This CDR3 has 13 residues. TCRdb reprocessed the 5' RACE reads via MiXCR and lists one record per CDR3 protein. The sample carries 400,000 or so distinct CDR3 sequences, roughly 20% recorded once. The receptor was derived from an adult woman who had mild COVID-19 (a few samples of this study predate the infection). Cell type and time point are not known. V gene TRBV24-1 combines with J gene TRBJ2-3; no clear D. The specimen sequenced was PBMCs or a T cell subset sorted from them (not recorded which). The CDR3 spells CATSEPQADTQYF. The CDR3 nucleotides are TGTGCCACCAGTGAGCCGCAGGCAGATACGCAGTATTTT.